A selection of T cell receptor beta chains follows, all from one sample in a study of T-cell memory formation after mild COVID-19. TCRdb itself ran the 5' RACE reads through MiXCR, one entry per CDR3 protein. The sample includes roughly 380,000 distinct CDR3 sequences, 28% of them seen just once. The specimen was PBMCs or a T cell subset sorted from them (not recorded which). These receptors all come from an adult woman who had mild COVID-19 (a few samples of this study predate the infection). Cell type and time point are not known. Each CDR3 is given with its conserved first and last residue. A D gene is named only where the DNA matches it firmly. Not every row has a clone size; where given, it reads once, few, many or a size class.

V: TRBV5-6; D: TRBD1; J: TRBJ1-1; size: -; DNA: TGTGCCAGCAGCCTGTACAGGGGTGAAGCTTTCTTT; CDR3: CASSLYRGEAFF
V: TRBV7-2; D: TRBD2; J: TRBJ2-1; size: few; DNA: TGTGCCAGCAGCTTAGTAGCGGGGGGCCCTCCCTACAATGAGCAGTTCTTC; CDR3: CASSLVAGGPPYNEQFF
V: TRBV6-2/TRBV6-3; D: -; J: TRBJ1-1; size: -; DNA: TGTGCCAGCAGTTACTTTGTGACAGTACAAGCTTTCTTT; CDR3: CASSYFVTVQAFF
V: TRBV7-2; D: -; J: TRBJ2-1; size: few; DNA: TGTGCCAGCAGCCCCGGCGGGAAGGGGGGTGAGCAGTTCTTC; CDR3: CASSPGGKGGEQFF
V: TRBV12-3/TRBV12-4; D: -; J: TRBJ2-1; size: few; DNA: TGTGCCAGCAGCTTTGGACAGAATGAGCAGTTCTTC; CDR3: CASSFGQNEQFF
V: TRBV27; D: TRBD2; J: TRBJ2-7; size: few; DNA: TGTGCCAGCATGGGACTAGCGGGAGTTGAGCAGTACTTC; CDR3: CASMGLAGVEQYF
V: TRBV7-2; D: TRBD2; J: TRBJ2-7; size: once; DNA: TGTGCCAGCAGCCCCGGGACTAGCGGGCGGGCCGGAAAGTACTTC; CDR3: CASSPGTSGRAGKYF
V: TRBV28; D: TRBD1; J: TRBJ2-3; size: few; DNA: TGTGCCAGCAGTTCCTCCCCGGGACAGCCCTCCACAGATACGCAGTATTTT; CDR3: CASSSSPGQPSTDTQYF
V: TRBV11-1; D: TRBD2; J: TRBJ2-3; size: -; DNA: TGTGCCAGCAGCTTAACCCCTAGCGGGAGTATTGAAGATACGCAGTATTTT; CDR3: CASSLTPSGSIEDTQYF
V: TRBV10-3; D: -; J: TRBJ2-3; size: once; DNA: TGTGCCATCAGTGAGAGCCGCCTTCTAGGTTTGTCGACAGATACGCAGTATTTT; CDR3: CAISESRLLGLSTDTQYF
V: TRBV12-3/TRBV12-4; D: TRBD1; J: TRBJ2-1; size: -; DNA: TGTGCCAGCACCCCGACCGGGACAGTATACAATGAGCAGTTCTTC; CDR3: CASTPTGTVYNEQFF
V: TRBV11-3; D: -; J: TRBJ2-1; size: few; DNA: TGTGCCAGCAGCTTGAGGCAACGGGGCTCCTACAATGAGCAGTTCTTC; CDR3: CASSLRQRGSYNEQFF
V: TRBV12-3/TRBV12-4; D: -; J: TRBJ1-2; size: -; DNA: TGTGCCAGCAGTCCAAGAGGGCAGGGCTACACCTTC; CDR3: CASSPRGQGYTF
V: TRBV30; D: -; J: TRBJ2-1; size: few; DNA: TGTGCCTGGGGGCGGGACATGAGAAACAATGAGCAGTTCTTC; CDR3: CAWGRDMRNNEQFF
V: TRBV12-3/TRBV12-4; D: -; J: TRBJ2-7; size: -; DNA: TGTGCCAGCAGTTTAGACAAGCCCTACGAGCAGTACTTC; CDR3: CASSLDKPYEQYF
V: TRBV7-2; D: -; J: TRBJ2-1; size: -; DNA: TGTGCCAGCAGCATGGAGCACAGGGTTTTCTCGTCTGAGCAGTTCTTC; CDR3: CASSMEHRVFSSEQFF
V: TRBV12-5; D: TRBD1; J: TRBJ2-2; size: few; DNA: TGTGCTAGTGGTTTGTACAAGGGGGCGCCCGGGGAGCTGTTTTTT; CDR3: CASGLYKGAPGELFF
V: TRBV24-1; D: -; J: TRBJ2-5; size: few; DNA: TGTGCCACCAGTGACCCGAGGGCGGGTCCCCCGTGGGCCCAGTACTTC; CDR3: CATSDPRAGPPWAQYF
V: TRBV3-1; D: -; J: TRBJ2-1; size: few; DNA: TGTGCCAGCAGCCGCAGGGTAGATGAGCAGTTCTTC; CDR3: CASSRRVDEQFF
V: TRBV15; D: TRBD1; J: TRBJ2-5; size: -; DNA: TGTGCCACCAGCAGTAGTAGCCCGGGACAGACATACTCGTACCAAGAGACCCAGTACTTC; CDR3: CATSSSSPGQTYSYQETQYF
V: TRBV5-1; D: -; J: TRBJ2-2; size: few; DNA: TGCGCCAGCATGAGGCGCCCGGACACCGGGGAGCTGTTTTTT; CDR3: CASMRRPDTGELFF
V: TRBV20-1; D: TRBD2; J: TRBJ2-1; size: -; DNA: TGCAGTGCTTCCCCCGGACTCTGGCGGGGGGACAATGAGCAGTTCTTC; CDR3: CSASPGLWRGDNEQFF
V: TRBV7-9; D: TRBD1; J: TRBJ1-2; size: -; DNA: TGTGCCAGCACCTCCCGGGACAGGGGTCCTCTGTATGGCTACACCTTC; CDR3: CASTSRDRGPLYGYTF
V: TRBV12-3/TRBV12-4; D: -; J: TRBJ2-6; size: -; DNA: TGTGCCAGCACCCCCGACAGACCCGACTCTGGGGCCAACGTCCTGACTTTC; CDR3: CASTPDRPDSGANVLTF
V: TRBV2; D: TRBD2; J: TRBJ2-2; size: few; DNA: TGTGCCAGCAGCCTACTGACTAGCGTGCCCGGGGAGCTGTTTTTT; CDR3: CASSLLTSVPGELFF
V: TRBV29-1; D: -; J: TRBJ2-7; size: -; DNA: TGCAGCGTTACTTTGGGCCAGGGGAGCTCCTACGAGCAGTACTTC; CDR3: CSVTLGQGSSYEQYF
V: TRBV3-1; D: -; J: TRBJ1-2; size: many; DNA: TGTGCCAGCAGCCGGACAGCCCATGCGGGATCCTATGGCTACACCTTC; CDR3: CASSRTAHAGSYGYTF
V: TRBV12-3/TRBV12-4; D: TRBD1; J: TRBJ2-7; size: many; DNA: TGTGCCAGCAGTCTAGGGACAGGGCCTTACGAGCAGTACTTC; CDR3: CASSLGTGPYEQYF
V: TRBV6-5; D: TRBD2; J: TRBJ2-2; size: few; DNA: TGTGCCAGCAGCCGCGGGAGTGGAGGGGAGCTGTTTTTT; CDR3: CASSRGSGGELFF
V: TRBV3-1; D: -; J: TRBJ2-7; size: -; DNA: TGTGCCAGCAGCCGATCCACCTACGAGCAGTACTTC; CDR3: CASSRSTYEQYF
V: TRBV12-3/TRBV12-4; D: -; J: TRBJ2-1; size: few; DNA: TGTGCCAGCAGTATTCCCTCCTACAATGAGCAGTTCTTC; CDR3: CASSIPSYNEQFF
V: TRBV7-8; D: TRBD2; J: TRBJ2-1; size: -; DNA: TGTGCCAGCAGCAAGGGCGGGAGAGGCGATGAGCAGTTCTTC; CDR3: CASSKGGRGDEQFF
V: TRBV10-3; D: -; J: TRBJ2-6; size: -; DNA: TGTGCCATCAGTGAGCCGGGTCTGGGGGCCAACGTCCTGACTTTC; CDR3: CAISEPGLGANVLTF
V: TRBV6-5; D: -; J: TRBJ1-5; size: few; DNA: TGTGCCACCGGACCTTCTTGGGGCAATCAGCCCCAGCATTTT; CDR3: CATGPSWGNQPQHF
V: TRBV5-1; D: TRBD1; J: TRBJ1-1; size: many; DNA: TGCGCCAGCAGCCGACAGGGGATGAACACTGAAGCTTTCTTT; CDR3: CASSRQGMNTEAFF
V: TRBV5-6; D: TRBD1; J: TRBJ2-2; size: -; DNA: TGTGCCAGCAGGAGACAGGGTCGGACCGGGGAGCTGTTTTTT; CDR3: CASRRQGRTGELFF